The 23 T cell receptor beta chains below come from one sample, sequenced in a study of shared clonotypes between healthy human individuals. The repertoire was sequenced with immunoSEQ multiplex PCR; TCRdb's copy has only in-frame clones and lacks some. This table has more than 2 million clones, 90% to 97% appearing once. Material: naive CD4+ T cells sorted from blood. Subset defined: CD45RA+ positively selected. The receptors were gathered from a man aged 18-30 years in good health.

This sequence joins TRBV28 and TRBJ1-2; D remains unclear. The CDR3 totals 13 residues. Looked up from germline, CDR1 is MDHEN and CDR2 is SYDVKM. The V and J ends lost 5 bases and 8 bases respectively, with 15 bases between them. The CDR3 region has the DNA TGTGCCAGCAGTACCGGGGTCTGGAGAGGCTACACCTTC. It translates to CASSTGVWRGYTF.

For this clone: The sample carries other DNA sequences with the same CDR3. The V gene is TRBV9, the J gene TRBJ2-7; D could derive from TRBD1 or TRBD2 (5 bases each). The V and J ends lost 0 bases and 2 bases respectively, with 12 bases between them. Germline V gene lookup returns CDR1 SGDLS and CDR2 YYNGEE. This CDR3 has 15 amino acids. CDR3 in amino acids: CASSVGGQGTYEQYF. Here the CDR3 DNA reads TGTGCCAGCAGCGTAGGAGGGCAGGGAACCTACGAGCAGTACTTC.

This sequence joins TRBV6-6 and TRBJ1-5; D remains ambiguous. This CDR3 is 14 amino acids long. Trimming took 0 bases from V and 6 from J, leaving 9 bases between them. Germline values: CDR1 MNHNY, CDR2 SVGAGI (reference sequence). CDR3 sequence (DNA): TGTGCCAGCAGTTACTCTGACATGAGTCAGCCCCAGCATTTT. Protein sequence: CASSYSDMSQPQHF.

This chain joins TRBV6-5 and TRBJ1-2; D possibly corresponds to TRBD1 (6 bases). V was clipped by 5 bases and J by 4 bases, with 17 bases between them. Germline V lookup: CDR1 MNHEY, CDR2 SVGAGI. The CDR3 has 15 amino acids. For the CDR3, the DNA is TGTGCCAGCAGTCGACAGGTGGGGGGCTTCTATGGCTACACCTTC. Protein product: CASSRQVGGFYGYTF.

The chain links TRBV5-1 to TRBJ2-2, with D unresolved. Per germline, CDR1 SGHRS and CDR2 YFSETQ. V lost 5 bases to trimming and J lost 4 bases, with 6 bases between them. The CDR3 length is 12 residues. DNA for the CDR3: TGCGCCAGCAGTGACCCCACCGGGGAGCTGTTTTTT. As protein: CASSDPTGELFF.

The chain is built from TRBV7-9 and TRBJ2-5; no reliable D call. Looked up from germline, CDR1 is SEHNR and CDR2 is FQNEAQ (reference sequence). V was clipped by 4 bases and J by 3 bases, with 15 bases between them. The CDR3 has 15 residues. The CDR3 reads CASSYLASRKETQYF. The DNA of the CDR3 is TGTGCCAGCAGCTACCTTGCGTCTCGGAAAGAGACCCAGTACTTC.

The V and J genes are TRBV30 and TRBJ2-5; D unresolved. The J call could be wrong; TRBJ2-7 is a better fit for the DNA end. The germline V gene encodes CDR1 GTSNPN and CDR2 SVGIG (reference sequence). CDR3 length: 11 residues. This CDR3 is CAWSWKGEQYF. The CDR3 DNA sequence: TGTGCCTGGAGTTGGAAAGGCGAGCAGTACTTC.

The chain uses TRBV4-2 and TRBJ1-4, with TRBD1 matching 8 bases. This CDR3 is 16 amino acids long. The V gene's germline CDR1 is LGHNA and CDR2 YNFKEQ. With V trimmed by 4 bases and J by 7 bases, 11 bases remained unmatched. The CDR3 here is CASSRGGPGGGEKLFF. The CDR3 nucleotides read TGTGCCAGCAGCCGCGGTGGCCCAGGGGGCGGTGAAAAACTGTTTTTT.

This clone was detected a few times. The chain links TRBV10-2 to TRBJ1-2; 7 bases are shared with TRBD1. The junction had 12 bases not matched to a gene; V was cut back by 10 bases and J by 4 bases. The CDR3 spans 14 residues. Germline-derived CDR1 and CDR2 are WSHSY and SAAADI. The CDR3 sequence is CATSISTGSYGYTF. CDR3 sequence (DNA): TGCGCCACGTCCATCTCGACAGGGTCCTATGGCTACACCTTC.

J is TRBJ2-1 and V is TRBV19; 7 bases are shared with TRBD1. V trimming: 8 bases; J trimming: 1 base; junction bases outside the gene matches: 5. Per the germline V gene, CDR1 is LNHDA and CDR2 is SQIVND (reference sequence). The CDR3 sequence is 14 residues long. CDR3 sequence reads: CASRQGPSYNEQFF. DNA for the CDR3: TGTGCCAGTCGACAGGGCCCATCCTACAATGAGCAGTTCTTC.

The V and J genes are TRBV7-8 and TRBJ2-3; a weak D match, TRBD2 (6 bases). Germline lookup yields CDR1 SGHVS and CDR2 FQNEAQ. The CDR3 spans 14 residues. The V end was cut by 5 bases, the J end by 10 bases, with 19 bases between. CDR3 nucleotides: TGTGCCAGCAGCCCCCCGGGACTTCACGAGGCGCAGTATTTT. This sequence encodes CASSPPGLHEAQYF.

This clone was counted a single time. Here the CDR3 reads CASSATSGALYF. The CDR3 DNA follows: TGTGCCAGCAGTGCGACTAGCGGGGCCCTGTATTTT. The chain links TRBV25-1 to TRBJ2-3; TRBD2 aligns across 11 bases. V was clipped by 4 bases and J by 14 bases; unmatched bases: 5. This CDR3 has 12 amino acids. Looked up from germline, CDR1 is MGHDK and CDR2 is SYGVNS.

The genes are TRBV30 and TRBJ2-3; the D is unclear. CDR3 length equals 14 residues. The germline V gene encodes CDR1 GTSNPN and CDR2 SVGIG (reference sequence). Trimming removed 1 base from V and 1 base from J, with 9 bases in between. CDR3 protein: CAWSAGRGTDTQYF. The CDR3 region has the DNA TGTGCCTGGAGTGCCGGTAGAGGCACAGATACGCAGTATTTT.

Worth noting for this clone: The sample carries other DNA sequences with the same CDR3. The chain carries TRBV10-3 and TRBJ2-7; D call uncertain. The CDR3 runs to 11 residues. In germline, CDR1 is ENHRY, CDR2 SYGVKD. V lost 5 bases and J 2 bases, leaving 4 bases between the germline ends. The CDR3 protein is CAISPAYEQYF. The CDR3 bases are TGTGCCATCAGTCCGGCCTACGAGCAGTACTTC.

The rearrangement links TRBV28 to TRBJ2-7, with unresolved D. CDR1 and CDR2 (germline): MDHEN, SYDVKM. This CDR3 contains 13 residues. Trimming stripped 7 bases from V and 4 bases from J, with 14 bases between. The CDR3 is CASIRQAPYEQYF. CDR3 DNA sequence: TGTGCCAGCATTCGGCAGGCCCCGTACGAGCAGTACTTC. The entire variable domain, with the rest obtained from reference TRBV28 and TRBJ2-7, is as follows: DVKVTQSSRYLVKRTGEKVFLECVQDMDHENMFWYRQDPGLGLRLIYFSYDVKMKEKGDIPEGYSVSREKKERFSLILESASTNQTSMYLCASIRQAPYEQYFGPGTRLTVT.

This chain connects TRBV7-8 to TRBJ1-2; D not certain. Germline V gene lookup returns CDR1 SGHVS and CDR2 FQNEAQ. The V end was cut by 4 bases, the J end by 5 bases, with 5 bases between. This CDR3 contains 11 residues. The chain's CDR3 is CASSSNYGYTF. CDR3 coding DNA: TGTGCCAGCAGCTCAAATTATGGCTACACCTTC.

V is TRBV5-1 and J is TRBJ2-1; TRBD2 matches at 9 bases. Germline trimming cut 0 bases from V and 7 bases from J; bases unmatched to any gene: 5. Looked up from germline, CDR1 is SGHRS and CDR2 is YFSETQ. The CDR3 is 15 residues long. CDR3 nucleotides: TGCGCCAGCAGCTTGGTTAGCGGGGGCCAGAATGAGCAGTTCTTC. Amino acid sequence: CASSLVSGGQNEQFF.

The chain carries TRBV19 and TRBJ2-1, with TRBD1 matching 9 bases. The CDR3 is 13 amino acids. V gave up 9 bases and J gave up 7 bases; unmatched junction bases: 7. CDR1 LNHDA and CDR2 SQIVND come from the germline V gene (reference sequence). The CDR3 DNA reads TGTGCCAGCGGGGGACAGGGAAGTAATGAGCAGTTCTTC. Protein: CASGGQGSNEQFF.

This clone was seen repeatedly, ten times or more. J is TRBJ2-1 and V is TRBV20-1; D unresolved. With 7 bases removed from V and 6 bases from J, the gap between germline ends came to 7 bases. Germline CDR1 is DFQATT and CDR2 is SNEGSKA (reference sequence). The CDR3 contains 10 residues. The CDR3 protein is CSGTGNEQFF. The CDR3 coding sequence is TGCAGTGGGACGGGCAATGAGCAGTTCTTC.

This chain uses TRBV6-1 with TRBJ2-5; D unclear. This CDR3 spans 15 amino acids. CDR1 is MNHNS and CDR2 is SASEGT in the germline V gene. Trimming took off 6 bases at V and 2 bases at J, with 16 bases between the two ends. The CDR3 DNA reads as TGTGCCAGCAGGCCGGTCCGGTTGGGACAAGAGACCCAGTACTTC. Encoded protein: CASRPVRLGQETQYF.

The rearrangement uses TRBV10-2 and TRBJ2-2; 9 nucleotides line up with TRBD2. The CDR3 consists of 14 residues. CDR1 WSHSY and CDR2 SAAADI come from the germline V gene. Unmatched junction bases numbered 6, after V lost 8 bases and J lost 5 bases. CDR3 region: CASRYSGGTGELFF. As DNA, the CDR3 is TGCGCCAGCCGGTACAGCGGGGGGACCGGGGAGCTGTTTTTT.

In the case of this clone: Other nucleotide sequences in the sample specify the same CDR3. The CDR3 region is CASSWSTGNTGELFF. DNA for the CDR3: TGCGCCAGCAGCTGGTCGACAGGAAACACCGGGGAGCTGTTTTTT. This chain connects TRBV5-1 to TRBJ2-2; maybe TRBD1 (6 bases). From germline, CDR1 is SGHRS and CDR2 YFSETQ. Between the trimmed V and J ends, which lost 3 bases and 2 bases, there was a span of 11 bases. The CDR3 is made up of 15 amino acids.

The chain joins TRBV30 to TRBJ1-5; D perhaps matches TRBD1 (5 bases). Trimming removed 0 bases at V and 4 bases at J, with 10 bases between. CDR3 length: 14 amino acids. Per germline, CDR1 GTSNPN and CDR2 SVGIG (reference sequence). The CDR3 loop reads CAWSVRQLNQPQHF. DNA for the CDR3: TGTGCCTGGAGTGTGAGACAGCTAAATCAGCCCCAGCATTTT.